Here is one T cell receptor beta chain with its context. Its antigen is unidentified. These data belong to a study of T cell responses to AZD1222 COVID-19 vaccine. Germline CDR1 reads KGHDR; CDR2 reads SFDVKD. With 5 bases removed from V and 7 bases from J, the gap between germline ends came to 14 bases. The CDR3 is made up of 14 amino acids. Study findings and constraints: All repertoire sampling was performed exclusively after the peak T cell response. The number of AZD1222 recipients seropositive at baseline was only 6 or 7. Spike as a whole was targeted by vaccine-associated CD4 TCRs, dominant at 160-218 and 743-854.

Clones were sequenced by immunoSEQ multiplex PCR, and TCRdb holds only the in-frame ones, with some missing. The table records tens of thousands of clones, around 90% of them present only once. The clonotype comes from an adult in good health. J is TRBJ2-1 and V is TRBV24-1, with a weak D call TRBD2 (6 bases). Sequenced here: peripheral blood, sampled on day 0 of MenACWY control vaccination. CDR3 sequence (DNA): TGTGCCACCAGTGTTGGGGACTCCGTGAATGAGCAGTTCTTC. This codes for CATSVGDSVNEQFF.